These T cell receptor beta chains were read from a single sample in a study of cytomegalovirus exposure and HLA in healthy donors. The data were produced by immunoSEQ multiplex PCR, yet TCRdb's version contains in-frame clones alone and is incomplete. The repertoire holds approximately 120,000 clones, with over 65% as singletons. Sequences were obtained from PBMCs. The receptors derive from a man aged 50 to 59 in good health and CMV-seronegative. Both conserved end residues are part of each CDR3. Each record gives: V gene, D gene, clone size, CDR3 length, J gene, CDR3 DNA, CDR3 protein. A D gene is named only where the DNA matches it firmly. Clone sizes are given selectively: once, few, many, or a class where the clone is expanded.

V: TRBV5-6
D: -
size: few
length: 12
J: TRBJ1-1
DNA: TGTGCCAGCAGTACGCGGGCCACTGAAGCTTTCTTT
CDR3: CASSTRATEAFF

V: TRBV14
D: -
size: -
length: 14
J: TRBJ1-1
DNA: TGTGCCAGCAGCCATGTTGACAGGTACACTGAAGCTTTCTTT
CDR3: CASSHVDRYTEAFF

V: TRBV4-1
D: -
size: few
length: 16
J: TRBJ2-1
DNA: TGCGCCAGCAGCCAAGGGGTGGAGAGCTCCTACAATGAGCAGTTCTTC
CDR3: CASSQGVESSYNEQFF

V: TRBV7-9
D: -
size: -
length: 14
J: TRBJ1-4
DNA: TGTGCCAGCAGCGCCGGACTGTCTAATGAAAAACTGTTTTTT
CDR3: CASSAGLSNEKLFF

V: TRBV6-5
D: -
size: few
length: 15
J: TRBJ1-1
DNA: TGTGCCAGCAGTAATAGGGAGGGTATTGCCACTGAAGCTTTCTTT
CDR3: CASSNREGIATEAFF

V: TRBV29-1
D: TRBD1
size: -
length: 14
J: TRBJ1-4
DNA: TGCAGCGTTTCCACCGGGACAGGGGATGAAAAACTGTTTTTT
CDR3: CSVSTGTGDEKLFF

V: TRBV28
D: TRBD1
size: once
length: 15
J: TRBJ1-3
DNA: TGTGCCAGCAGTCCCTCGGGACAGGTGCGAAACACCATATATTTT
CDR3: CASSPSGQVRNTIYF

V: TRBV25-1
D: -
size: few
length: 14
J: TRBJ2-6
DNA: TGTGCCAGCAGAGAGGGTTCTGGGGCCAACGTCCTGACTTTC
CDR3: CASREGSGANVLTF

V: TRBV25-1
D: -
size: -
length: 11
J: TRBJ2-7
DNA: TGTGCCAGTCCAGGGAAGAGCGAGCAGTACTTC
CDR3: CASPGKSEQYF

V: TRBV6-6
D: -
size: -
length: 14
J: TRBJ2-7
DNA: TGTGCCAGCAGTCGTAGAACAGGTAACTACGAGCAGTACTTC
CDR3: CASSRRTGNYEQYF

V: TRBV29-1
D: -
size: -
length: 11
J: TRBJ2-1
DNA: TGCAGCGTTGTATTATACAATGAGCAGTTCTTC
CDR3: CSVVLYNEQFF

V: TRBV5-1
D: TRBD1
size: -
length: 15
J: TRBJ2-7
DNA: TGCGCCAGCAGCACCGGGACAGGGCAGGCCGCCGAGCAGTACTTC
CDR3: CASSTGTGQAAEQYF

V: TRBV4-2
D: TRBD1
size: -
length: 14
J: TRBJ1-1
DNA: TGTGCCAGCAGCCAAGAGGGTGACAGGGGTGATGCTTTCTTT
CDR3: CASSQEGDRGDAFF

V: TRBV28
D: -
size: once
length: 11
J: TRBJ1-1
DNA: TGTGCCAGCAGATTCACAGGGCGAGCTTTCTTT
CDR3: CASRFTGRAFF

V: TRBV5-1
D: -
size: -
length: 13
J: TRBJ1-2
DNA: TGCGCCAGCAGCCCCCCCTCGACAGCTGGCTACACCTTC
CDR3: CASSPPSTAGYTF

V: TRBV15
D: TRBD2
size: -
length: 16
J: TRBJ2-1
DNA: TGTGCCACCAGCAGAGAGTCCCTAGCGGGACGCAATGAGCAGTTCTTC
CDR3: CATSRESLAGRNEQFF

V: TRBV6-6
D: TRBD1
size: -
length: 14
J: TRBJ2-1
DNA: TGTGCCAGCAGTACAACAGGGGGTTACAATGAGCAGTTCTTC
CDR3: CASSTTGGYNEQFF

V: TRBV10-3
D: TRBD2
size: -
length: 12
J: TRBJ2-1
DNA: TGTGCCTCCGGGGAGGGTCGGAATGAGCAGTTCTTC
CDR3: CASGEGRNEQFF